Listed below are T cell receptor beta chains from one sample, sequenced in a study of PD-1 blockade in mismatch repair-deficient tumors. Assay: immunoSEQ multiplex PCR; the TCRdb copy retains only in-frame clones and omits some. This sample has 60,000 to 65,000 clones, with around 88% found just once. The material sequenced was peripheral blood, taken 52 weeks after starting pembrolizumab. All receptors come from an adult with mismatch repair-deficient cancer. Each CDR3 is given with its conserved first and last residue. The D gene is left open where the match is weak. Clone size appears in some rows only: once, few, many, or a class for an expanded clone.

abundance	v_gene	d_gene	j_gene	CDR3nt	CDR3aa
-	TRBV4-3	TRBD1	TRBJ2-5	TGCGCCAGCAGCCAACGCACCCGAGCCCCGACAGGGGGCTCAGAGACCCAGTACTTC	CASSQRTRAPTGGSETQYF
-	TRBV2	-	TRBJ1-1	TGTGCCAGCAGTGTGAACTTTCAGAACACTGAAGCTTTCTTT	CASSVNFQNTEAFF
-	TRBV9	-	TRBJ1-2	TGTGCCAGCAGCGTAGGGATATGGGGGGACCGACTGACCTATGGCTACACCTTC	CASSVGIWGDRLTYGYTF
-	TRBV6-5	TRBD2	TRBJ2-2	TGTGCCAGCAGTTATTCGGCGGGAGTTTCCGGGGAGCTGTTTTTT	CASSYSAGVSGELFF
-	TRBV4-1	TRBD1	TRBJ2-7	TGCGCCAGCAGCCAAGGGGGACAGTCTCCCTACGAGCAGTACTTC	CASSQGGQSPYEQYF
once	TRBV7-6	TRBD2	TRBJ2-3	TGTGCCAGCAGCCAAAGCGGGAGGATGACAGATACGCAGTATTTT	CASSQSGRMTDTQYF
-	TRBV14	-	TRBJ2-1	TGTGCCAGCAGCCAAGGAGGGACACTTTACAATGAGCAGTTCTTC	CASSQGGTLYNEQFF
-	TRBV19	TRBD1	TRBJ1-1	TGTGCCAGTAGTTTCAGCCGGGACAGGGGGAACACTGAAGCTTTCTTT	CASSFSRDRGNTEAFF
-	TRBV30	-	TRBJ2-7	TGTGCCTGGACCCCTAAGACCGCCTACGAGCAGTACTTC	CAWTPKTAYEQYF
-	TRBV5-1	TRBD2	TRBJ2-5	TGCGCCAGCAGCTTGGGGACTAGCGGGAATCAAGAGACCCAGTACTTC	CASSLGTSGNQETQYF
-	TRBV7-9	TRBD2	TRBJ2-5	TGTGCCAGCAGCTTAGCCCGACTAGCGGGGCCACAAGAGACCCAGTACTTC	CASSLARLAGPQETQYF
once	TRBV5-6	-	TRBJ2-1	TGTGCCAGCAGCTTGTATAGTTCGCGTGAGCAGTTCTTC	CASSLYSSREQFF
-	TRBV4-1	-	TRBJ1-1	TGCGCCAGCAGCCTAAGGGCGACAGTCTCTGAAGCTTTCTTT	CASSLRATVSEAFF
once	TRBV4-3	TRBD1	TRBJ2-7	TGCGCCAGCAGCCTGTCCCGGGACAGGCCCTACGAGCAGTACTTC	CASSLSRDRPYEQYF
-	TRBV5-1	TRBD1	TRBJ2-3	TGCGCCAGCAGCAAAATCACAGGGGCCCTAAACACAGATACGCAGTATTTT	CASSKITGALNTDTQYF
-	TRBV7-2	-	TRBJ1-1	TGTGCCAGCAGGGCAGATGGGGACACTGAAGCTTTCTTT	CASRADGDTEAFF
few	TRBV27	TRBD1	TRBJ2-7	TGTGCCAGCAGTTTAATCGGGACAGGTAATTACGAGCAGTACTTC	CASSLIGTGNYEQYF
-	TRBV15	-	TRBJ2-4	TGTGCCACCAGCACAAAGGGGGGGACAGTGCAGTACTTC	CATSTKGGTVQYF
-	TRBV7-9	TRBD1	TRBJ1-4	TGTGCCAGCAGCCTCTACAGGGGGCAGGAAGAAAAACTGTTTTTT	CASSLYRGQEEKLFF
-	TRBV7-9	TRBD2	TRBJ2-7	TGTGCCAGCAGCTTAGTATTAGCGGGAGGGGAGCAGTACTTC	CASSLVLAGGEQYF
few	TRBV4-3	-	TRBJ2-7	TGCGCCAGCAGCCAAGATTTGGCCAGCTCCTACGAGCAGTACTTC	CASSQDLASSYEQYF
-	TRBV11-2	-	TRBJ2-7	TGTGCCAGCAGCTTAGAGTCTATCTACGAGCAGTACTTC	CASSLESIYEQYF
-	TRBV9	TRBD2	TRBJ2-7	TGTGCCAGCAGCGCTGGTAGCGGGAGGAGCTCCTACGAGCAGTACTTC	CASSAGSGRSSYEQYF
-	TRBV4-1	TRBD2	TRBJ2-7	TGCGCCAGCAGCCACAGCGGGAACTACGAGCAGTACTTC	CASSHSGNYEQYF
few	TRBV4-3	-	TRBJ2-7	TGCGCCAGCAGCCAAGAGACAGGGAGGTCTACAGAGCAGTACTTC	CASSQETGRSTEQYF
-	TRBV30	-	TRBJ2-2	TGTGCCTGGAGTGGACACCTCACCGGGGAGCTGTTTTTT	CAWSGHLTGELFF
-	TRBV4-1	-	TRBJ1-1	TGCGCCAGCAGCCAACCGGAGATTCGGGCAGCTTTCTTT	CASSQPEIRAAFF
-	TRBV10-3	-	TRBJ2-3	TGTGCCATCAGTGAGTCCGCTAGCACAGATACGCAGTATTTT	CAISESASTDTQYF
-	TRBV4-1	TRBD1	TRBJ2-7	TGCGCCAGCAGCCATTACCGGACAGGGGTGTACGAGCAGTACTTC	CASSHYRTGVYEQYF